This TCR beta chain was documented in a study of T cells in localized non-small cell lung cancer. General study points: Uninvolved neighboring lung showed the greatest T cell clonality, exceeding tumor. Heterogeneity is still possible, as just one tumor region was sequenced. Greater T cell density in blood accompanied longer overall survival.

Some clones are missing from TCRdb's copy, which holds only in-frame ones; the method was immunoSEQ multiplex PCR. The table lists around 8,000 clones, 93% of them singletons, with 2.5% to 3.5% in the top ten. As concerns this clone: The antigen is not known.

Trimming removed 0 bases at V and 2 bases at J, with 6 bases between. This CDR3 has 14 amino acids. Germline values: CDR1 SGHNT, CDR2 YYREEE (reference sequence). This rearrangement joins TRBV5-4 to TRBJ2-1; D may be TRBD2 (5 bases). The sequence derives from a woman aged 40-69 years with stage I lung adenocarcinoma. Sequenced material: peripheral blood, taken before any cancer treatment. CDR3 nucleotides: TGTGCCAGCAGCTTGGTGGGAGCCTACAATGAGCAGTTCTTC. Amino acid sequence: CASSLVGAYNEQFF.